The source of this T cell receptor (beta chain) is a study of blood T cell repertoires in COVID-19. Whole-study context: COVID-19 samples collected from the United States, Italy and Spain covered acute and convalescent phases. Sample material is recorded as cDNA or gDNA derived from T cells, B-cell-depleted T cells, or PBMCs.

The method was immunoSEQ multiplex PCR; TCRdb's version includes in-frame clones alone and lacks a portion of them. The sample yields around 260,000 clones, approximately 86% seen once. Trimming at V came to 6 bases and at J to 8 bases, leaving 10 bases not matched to a gene. The CDR3 is 15 residues long. CDR1 is LNHDA, CDR2 SQIVND, per germline (reference sequence). This clonotype was obtained from a man aged 30-40 years with active or convalescent COVID-19. The chain links TRBV19 to TRBJ1-4; TRBD1 aligns across 9 bases. Sequenced material: peripheral blood. The CDR3 DNA reads as TGTGCCAGTAGCCACCGGGGACAGGGCGGGGAAAAACTGTTTTTT. The encoded protein is CASSHRGQGGEKLFF.